The T cell receptor beta chain described here comes from a study of T cells in Graves' hyperthyroidism and ophthalmopathy (dated by TCRdb to between 2018 and 2020). Some background on the complete study: Peripheral blood was collected at initial diagnosis, before any treatment. Thyroid tissue and blood T-cell repertoires from roughly 6 Graves' hyperthyroidism patients were also compared in the study. The paper describes TCR Vbeta CDR3 sequencing of some 130 peripheral blood samples, made up of approximately 40 ophthalmopathy patients, 70 to 75 hyperthyroidism patients and some 17 progressor patients. To identify TCR V-J signatures that set the groups apart, the researchers used a discovery cohort of about a hundred patients, made up of 43 with Graves' ophthalmopathy and 57 with stable Graves' hyperthyroidism. Following sampling, methimazole starting at 30 mg daily was given to hyperthyroidism patients, and high-dose intravenous methylprednisolone was given to ophthalmopathy patients. An independent validation cohort of under 20 hyperthyroidism patients and about 16 patients who later progressed to ophthalmopathy tested prospective prediction of ophthalmopathy. The roughly 99 discovery patients were divided at random into training and test sets in a 7:3 ratio.

Ophthalmopathy patients had moderately to severely active disease, Clinical Activity Score of at least 3, NOSPECS grade of at least 4, and duration under 3 months. The study excluded patients with uncontrolled infections, other autoimmune diseases, pregnancy or lactation. Diagnoses relied on clinical symptoms, serum thyroxine and TRAb, thyroid ultrasound and orbital computed tomography. Ficoll-Paque density gradient centrifugation was used to isolate PBMCs from 8 to 10 ml of fresh peripheral blood. Total RNA was extracted using Trizol reagent, and RNA quality was assessed on an Agilent 2100 Bioanalyzer. Amplification of TCR beta CDR3 regions was carried out from RNA transcripts. The TCR CDR3 was subjected to a first round of RT-PCR using the HTBI primer set and the Qiagen OneStep RT-PCR kit. Libraries were constructed in a second round of multiplex PCR, after which size selection and purification were performed. Sequencing of the libraries was done on an Illumina HiSeq2000 using paired-end 100 bp reads. For the original study's pipeline: SOAPnuke was used to process the raw data, with reads discarded if the reads contained adapters or uncalled bases, had a mean Phred below 15, or lacked an exact constant-primer or identifier match. COPE v1.2.5 was used to merge the high-quality paired reads, and each unique nucleotide sequence was defined as a clonotype. MiTCR v1.1 was used to align the clonotypes against IMGT TRBV, TRBD and TRBJ reference segments. Analysis was restricted to V-J combinations with a frequency above 0.0001, which covered about 99% of repertoires. A TCS score was defined as the ratio of F50 (clonal expansion) to E x V (chaos), with BLOSUM62-based TCRdist applied between CDR3 peptides within each V-J. Welch's t-statistics and random forest reduced roughly 500 V-J features to under 15, which were used in a naive Bayes classifier (R e1071). TCRdb reprocessed the public reads (quality trimming at Q25 with fastp, clone calling with MiXCR) and kept in-frame beta chains. Here each entry gathers all rows of one CDR3 protein and keeps the most common genes and DNA. The V and J calls, along with clone size, are taken from TCRdb and not from the paper's own processing. The sample table contains under 350,000 distinct CDR3 sequences; only one count was recorded for about 15% of them. The biggest ten clones account for over 45% of the sample.

The paper's findings and limits, for the study overall: Sample size was not statistically predetermined, and blinding of investigators to group allocation was not performed. In validation, the model predicted progression to ophthalmopathy a median of roughly six months before onset, with 70% to 71% sensitivity and 72.22% specificity. A 13 V-J signature model separated ophthalmopathy from stable hyperthyroidism, with over 85% sensitivity and 81.08% specificity in cross-validation and 80%/75% in testing. Most expanded thyroid clonotypes (frequency above 0.001) were also detected in blood, suggesting blood repertoires may reflect thyroid immune responses.

Ten or more counts support this clonotype. This clone's antigen is unknown. No base-level quality is on record; no much larger clone is a single base apart. From a lookup of the germline V gene, CDR1 and CDR2 are KGHDR and SFDVKD. Including cysteine and phenylalanine, the CDR3 has 14 amino acids. The sequence is cut down to CDR3 DNA, 42 bases in frame from base 1. The trim is 3 bases for V and 7 bases for J, with a gap of 13 bases between the germline ends. This chain joins TRBV24-1 to TRBJ2-3; TRBD1 is perhaps the D gene, given 6 matching bases. The sequence came from a woman aged 60-70 years with Graves' ophthalmopathy. Sequences were obtained from blood. The CDR3 here reads CATSDEDRGYTQYF. The sequenced DNA is TGTGCCACCAGTGATGAGGACAGAGGGTATACGCAGTATTTT.